One sample yielded the 28 T cell receptor beta chains listed below, sequenced in a study of regulatory T cells in long-lasting Graves disease. Time point denoted: newly diagnosed GD, antithyroid drugs for less than 3 months. From RNA extracted from PBMCs, the TCR library was made. Assembly of TCR beta libraries relied on iRepertoire HTBI primers together with Arm-PCR of CDR3 regions. A single record per CDR3 protein comes from TCRdb applying MiXCR to the multiplex PCR reads. The sample lists around 230,000 distinct CDR3 sequences, approximately 20% occurring once. The sequences come from peripheral blood mononuclear cells (PBMCs), collected at new diagnosis, from a patient treated with antithyroid drugs. All receptors come from a female donor with Graves disease.

At least ten counts were recorded for this clonotype. The CDR3 sequence: CASSLGRDTQYF. Written as DNA, the CDR3 is TGTGCCAGCAGCTTAGGGAGAGATACGCAGTATTTT. The chain employs TRBV7-2 and TRBJ2-3; D is undetermined. Germline loops: CDR1 SGHTA, CDR2 FQGNSA. Trimming removed 1 base from V and 5 bases from J, with 4 bases in between. The length of the CDR3 is 12 residues. Full variable domain (remainder filled in from reference TRBV7-2 and TRBJ2-3): GAGVSQSPSNKVTEKGKDVELRCDPISGHTALYWYRQSLGQGLEFLIYFQGNSAPDKSGLPSDRFSAERTGGSVSTLTIQRTQQEDSAVYLCASSLGRDTQYFGPGTRLTVL.

The chain combines TRBV7-3 with TRBJ2-1; D gene uncertain. V was shortened by 2 bases and J by 7 bases, with 12 bases between the two germline ends. Germline CDR1 and CDR2: SGHTA and FQGTGA. The CDR3 is made up of 14 amino acids. CDR3 in amino acids: CASSLGFTNNEQFF. For the CDR3, the DNA is TGTGCCAGCAGCTTAGGATTCACGAATAATGAGCAGTTCTTC.

A remark on this clonotype: This may be a read error: a much more frequent sequence differs by one nucleotide. The chain couples TRBV11-3 to TRBJ2-1; TRBD2 matches at 10 bases. The CDR3 is 15 amino acids. CDR1 and CDR2 (germline): SGHNT, YENEEA. This CDR3 reads CASSLDGSGLAEQLF. As DNA, the CDR3 is TGTGCCAGCAGCTTAGATGGGAGTGGACTAGCGGAGCAGCTCTTC.

This clonotype came up once. A far larger clone is off by one base, so a read error is likely. The chain uses TRBV12-3 or TRBV12-4 and TRBJ2-1; D perhaps matches TRBD2 (6 bases). The DNA end is more similar to TRBJ2-5, so the J call may be wrong. The CDR3 extends over 15 amino acids. The CDR3 nucleotides read TGTGCCAGCAGGAGGAGGTGGGGGGATCAAGAGACCCAGTACTTC. Translated: CASRRRWGDQETQYF.

The chain combines TRBV24-1 with TRBJ2-3, with TRBD2 as a possible D gene (6 bases). CDR1 KGHDR and CDR2 SFDVKD come from the germline V gene. The CDR3 contains 13 residues. Trimming removed 4 bases from V and 8 bases from J, with 12 bases in between. This chain's CDR3 is CATSEPGTRTQYF. For the CDR3, the DNA is TGTGCCACCAGTGAACCCGGGACTCGTACGCAGTATTTT.

A remark on this clonotype: This may be a read error: a much more frequent sequence differs by one nucleotide. V usage is TRBV27 and J usage is TRBJ1-2; no clear D gene. Per the germline V gene, CDR1 is MNHEY and CDR2 is SMNVEV (reference sequence). V dropped 6 bases and J dropped 0 bases, with 14 bases sitting between them. The CDR3 consists of 15 residues. The CDR3 loop reads CASRQPFLTNYGYTF. DNA for the CDR3: TGTGCCAGCAGGCAGCCTTTTCTCACTAACTATGGCTACACCTTC.

This clonotype was observed many times. J is TRBJ2-7 and V is TRBV28, with TRBD2 matching over 9 bases. There are 14 residues in the CDR3. V shed 6 bases, J shed 7 bases, and the junction held 10 bases outside the gene matches. Germline CDR1 MDHEN, CDR2 SYDVKM. The CDR3 region has the DNA TGTGCCAGCAGGGAGAGCGGGAGGCCCTTGGAGCAGTACTTC. Translating it yields CASRESGRPLEQYF.

This clonotype has ten or more counts. This sequence joins TRBV10-3 and TRBJ1-3, with a weak D call TRBD1 (6 bases). Germline loops: CDR1 ENHRY, CDR2 SYGVKD. The ends were cut back, 9 bases at V and 2 bases at J, with 11 bases in the middle. The CDR3 is 13 amino acids. The CDR3 DNA reads TGTGCCATACAGGACAGCCCTGGAAACACCATATATTTT. It translates to CAIQDSPGNTIYF.

A note on this clonotype: This may come from a read error, since a much larger clone is one base off. The chain links TRBV20-1 to TRBJ2-5; 8 nucleotides line up with TRBD1. Trimming took 2 bases from V and 5 from J; bases not matched to a gene: 4. CDR3 length equals 13 residues. Germline values: CDR1 DFQATT, CDR2 SNEGSKA (reference sequence). The CDR3 sequence is CSARTGGWETQYF. CDR3 DNA: TGCAGTGCTAGAACAGGGGGGTGGGAGACCCAGTACTTC.

This clonotype was counted at least ten times. The V and J genes are TRBV6-1 and TRBJ1-2, with D possibly matching TRBD1 (6 bases). Germline V gene sequence: CDR1 MNHNS, CDR2 SASEGT. V shed 1 base and J shed 6 bases, with 6 bases lying between them. This CDR3 region has 12 residues. CDR3 residues: CASSEGTDGYTF. DNA for the CDR3: TGTGCCAGCAGTGAAGGGACAGATGGCTACACCTTC.

This clonotype came up a few times. A much larger clone differs by one base, so this may be a read error. The chain is built from TRBV11-3 and TRBJ2-1; 10 nucleotides match TRBD2. Trimming at V came to 5 bases and at J to 10 bases, leaving 14 bases not matched to a gene. The length of the CDR3 is 16 residues. Germline-derived CDR1 and CDR2 are SGHNT and YENEEA. CDR3 amino acids: CASSPGASGSRGEQFF. The CDR3 DNA follows: TGTGCCAGCAGCCCTGGGGCTAGCGGGAGTCGCGGCGAGCAGTTCTTC.

This clonotype was seen at least ten times. The chain uses TRBV2 and TRBJ2-5; D unresolved. Trimming shortened V by 4 bases and J by 4 bases, and 7 bases separated the two germline ends. The CDR3 sequence is 12 residues long. CDR1 SNHLY and CDR2 FYNNEI come from the germline V gene. The CDR3 DNA follows: TGTGCCAGCAGTGTTAACCGAGAGACCCAGTACTTC. Amino acids: CASSVNRETQYF.

This chain joins TRBV7-8 and TRBJ2-7; 11 positions match TRBD2. The germline gives CDR1 SGHVS, CDR2 FQNEAQ. This CDR3 contains 16 residues. V lost 4 bases to trimming and J lost 7 bases; unmatched junction nucleotides: 12. Here the CDR3 reads CASSSLPLAGVSEQYF. CDR3 sequence (DNA): TGTGCCAGCAGCTCCCTACCACTAGCGGGAGTGAGTGAGCAGTACTTC.

There are many counts of this clonotype. The V and J genes are TRBV30 and TRBJ1-4, with D hard to call. Between the trimmed V and J ends, which lost 2 bases and 0 bases, there was a span of 10 bases. Germline V gives CDR1 GTSNPN, CDR2 SVGIG (reference sequence). The CDR3 is made up of 15 amino acids. DNA for the CDR3: TGTGCCTGGAGTACGACGGAGGCAACTAATGAAAAACTGTTTTTT. This translates into CAWSTTEATNEKLFF.

This clonotype was seen at least ten times. The chain employs TRBV19 and TRBJ2-5; TRBD1 might be the D (5 bases). The CDR3 has 15 amino acids. The germline CDR1 and CDR2 sequences are LNHDA and SQIVND (reference sequence). V was shortened by 6 bases and J by 1 base, with 15 bases between the two germline ends. CDR3 protein: CASRKDDRFQETQYF. The CDR3, as DNA: TGTGCCAGTAGGAAGGATGACAGATTCCAAGAGACCCAGTACTTC.

This clonotype was counted ten times or more. The gene calls are TRBV5-1 and TRBJ2-2, with TRBD2 identical over 11 bases. Looked up from germline, CDR1 is SGHRS and CDR2 is YFSETQ. CDR3 size: 17 residues. Trimming took 4 bases from V and 3 from J; bases not matched to a gene: 8. The CDR3 loop reads CASSRVTSGKDTGELFF. The CDR3 DNA follows: TGCGCCAGCAGCAGAGTGACTAGCGGGAAGGACACCGGGGAGCTGTTTTTT.

This clonotype was counted many times. The genes are TRBV2 and TRBJ2-1; possible D gene TRBD2, 5 bases. Germline CDR1 and CDR2: SNHLY and FYNNEI. The V and J ends lost 5 bases and 8 bases respectively, with 16 bases between them. This CDR3 comprises 14 residues. The CDR3 protein is CASSQGLLGYEQFF. The CDR3 nucleotides read TGTGCCAGCAGTCAAGGACTTTTGGGGTATGAGCAGTTCTTC.

This clonotype was seen many times. The chain links TRBV7-2 to TRBJ1-6; the match to TRBD1 covers 7 bases. The germline V gene has CDR1 SGHTA and CDR2 FQGNSA. The CDR3 loop spans 15 amino acids. J was trimmed by 9 bases and V by 1 base; bases with no gene match: 6. CDR3 region: CASSLVPTGLSPLHF. CDR3 sequence (DNA): TGTGCCAGCAGCTTAGTCCCGACAGGGCTTTCACCCCTCCACTTT.

There are many counts of this clonotype. The rearrangement uses TRBV12-3 or TRBV12-4 and TRBJ1-4; D gene unclear. The CDR3 has 11 amino acids. Trimming stripped 3 bases from V and 5 bases from J, with 1 base between. CDR3 bases: TGTGCCAGCAGTTTCAATGAAAAACTGTTTTTT. Translation gives CASSFNEKLFF.

This clonotype was recorded at least ten times. V gene TRBV14 combines with J gene TRBJ2-3; D remains ambiguous. Trimming took 4 bases from V and 5 from J, leaving 10 bases between them. Germline V gives CDR1 SGHDN, CDR2 FVKESK. This CDR3 region has 13 residues. The CDR3: CASSPAAVDTQYF. CDR3 nucleotides: TGTGCCAGCAGCCCTGCGGCAGTAGATACGCAGTATTTT.

This clonotype was counted only a few times. The CDR3 sequence is CASGQTLTHVRSATYEQYF. The CDR3 nucleotides read TGTGCCAGCGGCCAAACGCTCACCCACGTTAGATCTGCAACCTACGAGCAGTACTTC. The rearrangement joins TRBV28 to TRBJ2-7; D unclear. Trimming removed 8 bases at V and 2 bases at J, with 31 bases between. Germline CDR1 MDHEN, CDR2 SYDVKM. The CDR3 has 19 amino acids.

The V and J genes are TRBV7-9 and TRBJ2-4, with D possibly being TRBD2 (5 bases). The CDR3 has 15 amino acids. The V gene's germline CDR1 is SEHNR and CDR2 FQNEAQ (reference sequence). Trimming shortened V by 1 base and J by 9 bases, and 16 bases separated the two germline ends. CDR3 bases: TGTGCCAGCAGCTTAGGAGGGTCGGGTCGAAGCATTCAGTACTTC. Its translation is CASSLGGSGRSIQYF. Together with reference TRBV7-9 and TRBJ2-4, the CDR3 gives the full variable domain: DTGVSQNPRHKITKRGQNVTFRCDPISEHNRLYWYRQTLGQGPEFLTYFQNEAQLEKSRLLSDRFSAERPKGSFSTLEIQRTEQGDSAMYLCASSLGGSGRSIQYFGAGTRLSVL.

This clonotype was seen a single time. V and J are TRBV12-3 or TRBV12-4 and TRBJ2-3; 10 positions match TRBD2. The trim removed 4 bases at V and 6 bases at J, leaving 13 bases unmatched. This CDR3 is 17 amino acids long. CDR3 nucleotide sequence: TGTGCCAGCAGTTCGATGGTACTAGCGGGACCAGGGGATACGCAGTATTTT. It is translated as CASSSMVLAGPGDTQYF.

At least ten counts were recorded for this clonotype. V and J are TRBV2 and TRBJ2-1; 7 nucleotides match TRBD2. The germline V gene has CDR1 SNHLY and CDR2 FYNNEI. Unmatched junction bases numbered 2, after V lost 1 base and J lost 8 bases. This CDR3 contains 13 residues. The CDR3 loop reads CASSEGLADEQFF. The CDR3 DNA reads as TGTGCCAGCAGTGAAGGGCTAGCGGATGAGCAGTTCTTC. The full variable domain, completed using reference TRBV2 and TRBJ2-1, is EPEVTQTPSHQVTQMGQEVILRCVPISNHLYFYWYRQILGQKVEFLVSFYNNEISEKSEIFDDQFSVERPDGSNFTLKIRSTKLEDSAMYFCASSEGLADEQFFGPGTRLTVL.

CDR3 region: CASSLEAQGEYTEAFF. CDR3 DNA sequence: TGTGCCAGCAGCTTAGAGGCACAGGGTGAGTACACTGAAGCTTTCTTT. The gene calls are TRBV11-3 and TRBJ1-1; weak D call: TRBD1 (6 bases). Germline loops: CDR1 SGHNT, CDR2 YENEEA. Trimming removed 0 bases at V and 3 bases at J, with 14 bases between. The CDR3 runs to 16 residues.

This clonotype was counted a few times. This could be a read error, since a much larger clone is one nucleotide away. The chain uses TRBV12-3 or TRBV12-4 and TRBJ2-7; TRBD2 is a possible D gene (6 bases). This CDR3 spans 13 amino acids. Here the CDR3 DNA reads TGTGCCGGCAGTTTAGCGACACTAGCCGAGCAGTACTTC. Amino acids: CAGSLATLAEQYF.

This chain connects TRBV15 to TRBJ2-7, with a possible D match to TRBD1 (6 bases). The length of the CDR3 is 14 residues. Germline CDR1 is LNHNV and CDR2 is YYDKDF (reference sequence). Trimming pared 8 bases from V and 3 bases from J, leaving 17 bases between. Here the CDR3 reads CATANTGKGYEQYF. Written as DNA, the CDR3 is TGTGCCACCGCTAATACAGGGAAAGGCTACGAGCAGTACTTC.

This clonotype has at least ten counts. The chain is built from TRBV29-1 and TRBJ2-5; D is unresolved. Germline CDR1 is SQVTM and CDR2 is ANQGSEA. This CDR3 has 11 amino acids. Trimming left V 4 bases short and J 4 bases short, with 7 bases between. CDR3 coding DNA: TGCAGCGTTGCCAGGCCAGAGACCCAGTACTTC. Translation gives CSVARPETQYF. Combining the CDR3 with reference TRBV29-1 and TRBJ2-5 gives the whole variable domain SAVISQKPSRDICQRGTSLTIQCQVDSQVTMMFWYRQQPGQSLTLIATANQGSEATYESGFVIDKFPISRPNLTFSTLTVSNMSPEDSSIYLCSVARPETQYFGPGTRLLVL.